A selection of T cell receptor beta chains follows, all from one sample in a study of tumor-infiltrating T cells and Merkel cell polyomavirus. This table comes from immunoSEQ multiplex PCR, and its TCRdb copy is limited to in-frame clones, with some not included. Altogether 25,000 or so clones are present, around nine tenths being singletons, with the ten largest covering about 2.9%. The sequenced material came from lymph node tissue. These receptors were collected from a man aged 50 to 60 with Merkel cell carcinoma. Each CDR3 is given with its conserved first and last residue. Fields, in order: V gene, clone size, D gene, J gene, CDR3 DNA, CDR3 protein. The D gene is left open where the match is weak. Only some rows state a clone size, as once, few, many or a class for expanded clones.

V: TRBV27
size: -
D: -
J: TRBJ2-7
DNA: TGTGCCAGCAGTCTTAAGATTAATAATTATGGAGGCTCCTACGAGCAGTACTTC
CDR3: CASSLKINNYGGSYEQYF

V: TRBV5-1
size: -
D: -
J: TRBJ1-2
DNA: TGCGCCAGCAGCTTGGTGGCAGGAACTAACTATGGCTACACCTTC
CDR3: CASSLVAGTNYGYTF

V: TRBV6-1
size: once
D: -
J: TRBJ2-1
DNA: TGTGCCAGCACCCAGCAGGGGCGGGGGAATGAGCAGTTCTTC
CDR3: CASTQQGRGNEQFF

V: TRBV7-6
size: -
D: -
J: TRBJ2-7
DNA: TGTGCCAGCAGCCCTCGGCCAGGCGGGTCGAGCTCCTACGAGCAGTACTTC
CDR3: CASSPRPGGSSSYEQYF

V: TRBV5-6
size: -
D: TRBD1
J: TRBJ2-5
DNA: TGTGCCAGCAGCTCCCGGACAGGGATTGTGACCCAGTACTTC
CDR3: CASSSRTGIVTQYF

V: TRBV6-1
size: -
D: -
J: TRBJ2-7
DNA: TGTGCCAGCAGTGCAAGGGAGGCCTACGAGCAGTACTTC
CDR3: CASSAREAYEQYF

V: TRBV10-1
size: -
D: TRBD2
J: TRBJ2-5
DNA: TGCGCCAGCAGTGAGGGGAACGGGAGGGTGGAGACCCAGTACTTC
CDR3: CASSEGNGRVETQYF

V: TRBV19
size: -
D: TRBD1
J: TRBJ2-7
DNA: TGTGCCAGTAGTATGGAACAGGGGAACGAGCAGTACTTC
CDR3: CASSMEQGNEQYF

V: TRBV6-6
size: -
D: -
J: TRBJ2-3
DNA: TGTGCCAGCATTCCTCAGGGGGGAGATACGCAGTATTTT
CDR3: CASIPQGGDTQYF

V: TRBV5-6
size: -
D: -
J: TRBJ2-1
DNA: TGTGCCAGCAGCGGAGCTACAGTAGCGTGGTCCTACAATGAGCAGTTCTTC
CDR3: CASSGATVAWSYNEQFF

V: TRBV28
size: -
D: -
J: TRBJ2-5
DNA: TGTGCCAGCAGTTTAGCTAGAACCCAGATTACGACCCAGTACTTC
CDR3: CASSLARTQITTQYF

V: TRBV19
size: -
D: TRBD2
J: TRBJ2-1
DNA: TGTGCCAGTACCCCTGTTGGGGGGGCCTACAATGAGCAGTTCTTC
CDR3: CASTPVGGAYNEQFF

V: TRBV4-2
size: -
D: TRBD1
J: TRBJ1-1
DNA: TGTGCCAGCAGCCAAGAGTGGACAGGGAACACTGAAGCTTTCTTT
CDR3: CASSQEWTGNTEAFF

V: TRBV7-9
size: -
D: -
J: TRBJ2-3
DNA: TGTGCCAGCAGCTTACGAGCAGGGCCGGCAGATACGCAGTATTTT
CDR3: CASSLRAGPADTQYF

V: TRBV6-5
size: -
D: TRBD2
J: TRBJ2-1
DNA: TGTGCCAGCAGTTACACTGGCGGGAGATCGGGCAATGAGCAGTTCTTC
CDR3: CASSYTGGRSGNEQFF

V: TRBV21-1
size: -
D: -
J: TRBJ2-1
DNA: TGTGCCAGCAGCCGGGACAGGGAAATCGGTGAGCAGTTCTTC
CDR3: CASSRDREIGEQFF

V: TRBV9
size: -
D: -
J: TRBJ1-2
DNA: TGTGCCAGCAGCGTAGAGCAGGGATATGGCTACACCTTC
CDR3: CASSVEQGYGYTF

V: TRBV28
size: -
D: -
J: TRBJ2-7
DNA: TGTGCCAGCAGGGTTACTTCTAGGGGCCACGAGCAGTACTTC
CDR3: CASRVTSRGHEQYF

V: TRBV28
size: -
D: -
J: TRBJ1-2
DNA: TGTGTGGCGGGCGATAGGTATGGCTACACCTTC
CDR3: CVAGDRYGYTF

V: TRBV15
size: -
D: TRBD1
J: TRBJ2-5
DNA: TGTGCCACCAGCAGACAGGGGGAGAGGGGGTACTTC
CDR3: CATSRQGERGYF

V: TRBV23-1
size: -
D: TRBD2
J: TRBJ2-7
DNA: TGCGCCAGCAGTCAAGGCCCTTTGGAATGGGCGGGAGGGCTCGACGAGCAGTACTTC
CDR3: CASSQGPLEWAGGLDEQYF

V: TRBV7-9
size: -
D: TRBD2
J: TRBJ2-3
DNA: TGTGCCAGCAGCTTTAGCGGGAGCGGTAGAGATACGCAGTATTTT
CDR3: CASSFSGSGRDTQYF